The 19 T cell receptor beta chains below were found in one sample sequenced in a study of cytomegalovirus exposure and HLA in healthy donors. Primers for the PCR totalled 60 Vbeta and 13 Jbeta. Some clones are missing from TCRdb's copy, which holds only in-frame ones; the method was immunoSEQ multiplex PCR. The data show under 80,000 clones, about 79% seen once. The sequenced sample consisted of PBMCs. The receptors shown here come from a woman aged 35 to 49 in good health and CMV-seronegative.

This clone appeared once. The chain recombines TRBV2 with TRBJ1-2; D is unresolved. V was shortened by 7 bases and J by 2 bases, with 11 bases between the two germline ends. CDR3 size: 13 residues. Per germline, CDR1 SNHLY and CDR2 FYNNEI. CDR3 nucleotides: TGTGCCAGCAAGGCGGAGTTAAACTATGGCTACACCTTC. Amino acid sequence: CASKAELNYGYTF. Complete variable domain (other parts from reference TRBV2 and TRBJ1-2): EPEVTQTPSHQVTQMGQEVILRCVPISNHLYFYWYRQILGQKVEFLVSFYNNEISEKSEIFDDQFSVERPDGSNFTLKIRSTKLEDSAMYFCASKAELNYGYTFGSGTRLTVV.

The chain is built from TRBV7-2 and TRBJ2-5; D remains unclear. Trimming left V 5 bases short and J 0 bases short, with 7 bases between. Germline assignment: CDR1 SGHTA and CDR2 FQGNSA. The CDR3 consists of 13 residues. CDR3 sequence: CASSPRNQETQYF. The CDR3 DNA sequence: TGTGCCAGCAGCCCGCGAAACCAAGAGACCCAGTACTTC.

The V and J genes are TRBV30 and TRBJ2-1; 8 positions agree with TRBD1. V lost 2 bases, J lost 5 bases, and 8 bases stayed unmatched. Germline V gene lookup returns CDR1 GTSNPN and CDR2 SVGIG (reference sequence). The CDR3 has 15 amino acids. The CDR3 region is CAWSQTGVGNNEQFF. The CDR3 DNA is TGTGCCTGGAGTCAGACAGGGGTGGGAAACAATGAGCAGTTCTTC.

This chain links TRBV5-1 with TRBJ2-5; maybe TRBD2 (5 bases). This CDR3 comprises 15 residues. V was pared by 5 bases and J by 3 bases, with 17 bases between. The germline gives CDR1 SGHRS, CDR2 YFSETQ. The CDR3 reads CASSGSPVVEETQYF. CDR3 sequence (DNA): TGCGCCAGCAGTGGGAGCCCCGTGGTGGAAGAGACCCAGTACTTC.

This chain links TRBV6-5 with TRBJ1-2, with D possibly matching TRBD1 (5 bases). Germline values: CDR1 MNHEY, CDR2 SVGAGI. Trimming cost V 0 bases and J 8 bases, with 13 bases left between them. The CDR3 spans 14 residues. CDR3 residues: CASSYSNSGNGYTF. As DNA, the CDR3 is TGTGCCAGCAGTTACTCGAACTCAGGGAACGGCTACACCTTC.

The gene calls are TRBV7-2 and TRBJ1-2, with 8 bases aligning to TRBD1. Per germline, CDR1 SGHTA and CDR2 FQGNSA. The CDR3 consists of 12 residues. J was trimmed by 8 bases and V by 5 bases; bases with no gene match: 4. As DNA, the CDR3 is TGTGCCAGCAGCGTGGACAGGGTGGGCTACACCTTC. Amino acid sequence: CASSVDRVGYTF.

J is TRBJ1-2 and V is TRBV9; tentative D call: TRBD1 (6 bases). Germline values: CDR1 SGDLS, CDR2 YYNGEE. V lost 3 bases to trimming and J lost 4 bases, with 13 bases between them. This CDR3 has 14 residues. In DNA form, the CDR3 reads TGTGCCAGCAGCGGAACAGGGAAATCCTATGGCTACACCTTC. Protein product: CASSGTGKSYGYTF. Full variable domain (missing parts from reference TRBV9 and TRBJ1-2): DSGVTQTPKHLITATGQRVTLRCSPRSGDLSVYWYQQSLDQGLQFLIQYYNGEERAKGNILERFSAQQFPDLHSELNLSSLELGDSALYFCASSGTGKSYGYTFGSGTRLTVV.

The DNA for the CDR3 is TGCGCCAGCAGGGAAACCGGGACTTCTGGGGCCAACGTCCTGACTTTC. The encoded protein is CASRETGTSGANVLTF. The chain couples TRBV10-1 to TRBJ2-6, with a possible D match to TRBD2 (6 bases). The V end lost 6 bases, the J end lost 1 base, and 13 bases lay between the germline ends. CDR1 and CDR2 (germline): WNHNN, SYGVQD (reference sequence). This CDR3 region has 16 residues.

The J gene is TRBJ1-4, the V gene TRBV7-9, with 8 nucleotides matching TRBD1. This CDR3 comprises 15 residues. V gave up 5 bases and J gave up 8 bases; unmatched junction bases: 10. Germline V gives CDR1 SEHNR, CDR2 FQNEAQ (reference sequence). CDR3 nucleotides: TGTGCCAGCAGCAACAACCAGGGGGACAGGGAAAAACTGTTTTTT. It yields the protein CASSNNQGDREKLFF.

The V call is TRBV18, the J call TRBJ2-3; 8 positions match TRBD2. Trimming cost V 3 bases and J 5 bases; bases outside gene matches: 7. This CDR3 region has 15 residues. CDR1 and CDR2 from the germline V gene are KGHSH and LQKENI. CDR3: CASSPGGALGDTQYF. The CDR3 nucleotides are TGTGCCAGCTCACCCGGGGGGGCCCTCGGAGATACGCAGTATTTT. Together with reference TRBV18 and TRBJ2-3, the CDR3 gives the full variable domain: NAGVMQNPRHLVRRRGQEARLRCSPMKGHSHVYWYRQLPEEGLKFMVYLQKENIIDESGMPKERFSAEFPKEGPSILRIQQVVRGDSAAYFCASSPGGALGDTQYFGPGTRLTVL.

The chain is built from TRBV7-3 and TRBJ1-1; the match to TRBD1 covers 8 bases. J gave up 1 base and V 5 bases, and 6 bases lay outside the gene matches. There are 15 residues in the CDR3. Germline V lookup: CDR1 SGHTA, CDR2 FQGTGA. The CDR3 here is CASSQGQGANTEAFF. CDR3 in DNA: TGTGCCAGCAGCCAAGGACAGGGAGCGAACACTGAAGCTTTCTTT.

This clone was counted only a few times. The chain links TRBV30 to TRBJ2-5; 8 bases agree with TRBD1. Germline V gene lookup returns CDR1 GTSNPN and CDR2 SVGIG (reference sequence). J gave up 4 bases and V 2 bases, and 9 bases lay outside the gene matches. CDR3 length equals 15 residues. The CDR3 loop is CAWSPGQGVGETQYF. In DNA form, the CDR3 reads TGTGCCTGGAGTCCCGGACAGGGAGTTGGAGAGACCCAGTACTTC.

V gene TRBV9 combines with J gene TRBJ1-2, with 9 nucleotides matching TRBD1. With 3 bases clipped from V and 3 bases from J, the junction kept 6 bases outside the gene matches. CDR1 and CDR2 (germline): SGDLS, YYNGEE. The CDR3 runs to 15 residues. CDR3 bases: TGTGCCAGCAGCGCTAACAGGGGGCTGGACTATGGCTACACCTTC. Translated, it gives CASSANRGLDYGYTF.

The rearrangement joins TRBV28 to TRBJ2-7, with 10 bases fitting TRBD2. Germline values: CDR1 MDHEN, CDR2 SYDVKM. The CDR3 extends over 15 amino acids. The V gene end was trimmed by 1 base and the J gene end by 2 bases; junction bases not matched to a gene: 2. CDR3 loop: CASSLSSGSPYEQYF. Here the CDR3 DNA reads TGTGCCAGCAGTTTATCTAGCGGGAGCCCCTACGAGCAGTACTTC.

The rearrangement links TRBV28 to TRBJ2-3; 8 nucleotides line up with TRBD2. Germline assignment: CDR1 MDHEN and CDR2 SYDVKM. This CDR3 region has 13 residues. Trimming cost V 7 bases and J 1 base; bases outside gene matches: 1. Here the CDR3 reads CASKLAGTDTQYF. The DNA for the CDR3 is TGTGCCAGCAAACTAGCGGGCACAGATACGCAGTATTTT.

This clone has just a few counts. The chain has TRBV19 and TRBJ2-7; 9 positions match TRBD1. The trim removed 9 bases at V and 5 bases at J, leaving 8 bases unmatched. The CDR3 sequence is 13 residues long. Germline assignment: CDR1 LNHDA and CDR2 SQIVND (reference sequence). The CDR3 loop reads CASEGQGGNEQYF. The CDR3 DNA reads TGTGCCAGCGAGGGACAGGGAGGGAACGAGCAGTACTTC.

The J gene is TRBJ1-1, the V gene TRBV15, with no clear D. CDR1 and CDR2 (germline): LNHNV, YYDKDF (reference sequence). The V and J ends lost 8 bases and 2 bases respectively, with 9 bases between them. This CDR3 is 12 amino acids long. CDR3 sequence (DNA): TGTGCCACCCACGGGATAAACACTGAAGCTTTCTTT. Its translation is CATHGINTEAFF.

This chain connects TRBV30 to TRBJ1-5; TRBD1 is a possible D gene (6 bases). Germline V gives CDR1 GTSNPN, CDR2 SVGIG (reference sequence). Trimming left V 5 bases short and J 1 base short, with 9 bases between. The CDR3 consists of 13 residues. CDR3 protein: CAWDTGSNQPQHF. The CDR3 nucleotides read TGTGCCTGGGACACAGGGAGCAATCAGCCCCAGCATTTT.

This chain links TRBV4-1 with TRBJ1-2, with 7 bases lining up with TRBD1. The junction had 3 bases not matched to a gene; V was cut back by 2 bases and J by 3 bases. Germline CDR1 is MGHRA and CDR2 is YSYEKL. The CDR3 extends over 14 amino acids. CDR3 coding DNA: TGCGCCAGCAGCCAAACAGGGGCCTACTATGGCTACACCTTC. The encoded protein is CASSQTGAYYGYTF.